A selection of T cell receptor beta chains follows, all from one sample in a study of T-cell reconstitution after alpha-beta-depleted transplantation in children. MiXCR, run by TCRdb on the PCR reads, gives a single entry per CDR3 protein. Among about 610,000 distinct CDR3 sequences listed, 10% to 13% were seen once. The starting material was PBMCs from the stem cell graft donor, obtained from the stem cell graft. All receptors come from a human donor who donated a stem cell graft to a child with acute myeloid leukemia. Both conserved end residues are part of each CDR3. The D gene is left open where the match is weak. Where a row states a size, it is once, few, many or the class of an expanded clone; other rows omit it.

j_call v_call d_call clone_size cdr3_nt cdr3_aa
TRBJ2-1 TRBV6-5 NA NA TGTGCCAGCAGTTACGGGCCAGGGACCTCTGGGGCTGAGCAGTTCTTC CASSYGPGTSGAEQFF
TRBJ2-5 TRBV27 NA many TGTGCCAGCAGTTCAACCCAGGGAGGTCAACAAGAGACCCAGTACTTC CASSSTQGGQQETQYF
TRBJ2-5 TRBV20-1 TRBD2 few TGCAGTGCTAGAGCGGGAGGGGGGCAAGAGACCCAGTACTTC CSARAGGGQETQYF
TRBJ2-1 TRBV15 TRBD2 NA TGTGCCACCAGTAGCGGCGGGGGGACCTACAATGAGCAGTTCTTC CATSSGGGTYNEQFF
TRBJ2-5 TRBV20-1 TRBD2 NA TGCAGTGCTAGCGGGACTAGCGGGAGGCTGTCTCAAGAGACCCAGTACTTC CSASGTSGRLSQETQYF
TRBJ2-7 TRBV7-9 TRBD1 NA TGTGCCAGCAGCCCTATTAGATTGGGACAGGGGGGCTACGAGCAGTACTTC CASSPIRLGQGGYEQYF
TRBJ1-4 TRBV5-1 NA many TGCGCCAGCAGCTTGAGGACAGTTAACGAAAAACTGTTTTTT CASSLRTVNEKLFF
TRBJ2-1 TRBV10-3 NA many TGTGCCATCAGTGAGGATGGGACCCAGCAGTTCTTC CAISEDGTQQFF
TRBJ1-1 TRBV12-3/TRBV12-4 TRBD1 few TGTGCCAGCAGTTTTCAGGGGGCGAGCACTGAAGCTTTCTTT CASSFQGASTEAFF
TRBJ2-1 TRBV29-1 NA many TGCAGCGTAGAAGGAGACAATGAGCAGTTCTTC CSVEGDNEQFF
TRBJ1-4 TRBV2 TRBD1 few TGTGCCAGCGTTCTCGGGACAGGGCCCGAAAAACTGTTTTTT CASVLGTGPEKLFF
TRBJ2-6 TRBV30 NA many TGTGCCTGGAGTGTGCGTCGGGACACTTCTGGGGCCAACGTCCTGACTTTC CAWSVRRDTSGANVLTF
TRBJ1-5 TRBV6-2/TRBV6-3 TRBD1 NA TGTGCCAGCAGTCGGACAGGGGAAAATCATCCCCAGCATTTT CASSRTGENHPQHF
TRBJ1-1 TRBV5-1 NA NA TGCGCCAGCAGCCTACAACAGGGAGGTAACACTGAAGCTTTCTTT CASSLQQGGNTEAFF
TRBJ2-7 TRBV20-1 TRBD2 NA TGCAGTGCTATAGGGCCGGGGAGGGCCTACGAGCAGTACTTC CSAIGPGRAYEQYF
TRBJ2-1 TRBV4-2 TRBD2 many TGTGCCAGCAGCCAAGGTGGTAGCGGGAGTTACAATGAGCAGTTCTTC CASSQGGSGSYNEQFF
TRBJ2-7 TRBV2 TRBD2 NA TGTGCCAGCAGTGCGGGACTAGGGTGGCGTGAGCAGTACTTC CASSAGLGWREQYF
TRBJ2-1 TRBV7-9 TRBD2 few TGTGCCAGCAGCCCACAGAGAGGGGACTACCATTACAATGAGCAGTTCTTC CASSPQRGDYHYNEQFF
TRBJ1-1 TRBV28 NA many TGTGCCAGCAGCTTCACCGCAGAAGCTTTCTTT CASSFTAEAFF
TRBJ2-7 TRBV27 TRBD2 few TGTGCCAGCAGTGCCGGGACTAGCGGGATTGTGTACGAGCAGTACTTC CASSAGTSGIVYEQYF
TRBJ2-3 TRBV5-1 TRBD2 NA TGCGCCAGCAGCACGGGACTAGCGCGCGGAACTACAGATACGCAGTATTTT CASSTGLARGTTDTQYF
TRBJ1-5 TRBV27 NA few TGTGCCAGTCCCCTCGGCAATCAGCCCCAGCATTTT CASPLGNQPQHF
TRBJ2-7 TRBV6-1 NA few TGTGCCAGCAGTAACAGGGGAGGCGAGCAGTACTTC CASSNRGGEQYF
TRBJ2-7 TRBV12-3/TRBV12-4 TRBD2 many TGTGCCAGCAGTTCTAGCGGGATTACCTCCTACGAGCAGTACTTC CASSSSGITSYEQYF
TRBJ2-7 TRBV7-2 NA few TGTGCCAGCAGCTTAGGGCCGGGCCAAACCTACGAGCAGTACTTC CASSLGPGQTYEQYF
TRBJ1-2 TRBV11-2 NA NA TGTGCCAGCAGCTCCCCGGGGAACTATGGCTACACCTTC CASSSPGNYGYTF
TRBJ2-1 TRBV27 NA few TGTGCCAGCAGTCGATACTTGAGCTCCTACAATGAGCAGTTCTTC CASSRYLSSYNEQFF
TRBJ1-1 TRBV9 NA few TGTGCCAGCAGCGTAGGGGCAGTGAACACTGAAGCTTTCTTT CASSVGAVNTEAFF
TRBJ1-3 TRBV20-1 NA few TGCAGTGCTAGGAGGGGCAGCTCTGGAAACACCATATATTTT CSARRGSSGNTIYF
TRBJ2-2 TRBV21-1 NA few TGTGCCAGCAGCAAAGGCCGGACCGGGACAGGGAACACCGGGGAGCTGTTTTTT CASSKGRTGTGNTGELFF
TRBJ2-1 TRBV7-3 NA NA TGTGCCAGCAGTCAAAGGGGGGCGAATGTCAATGAGCAGTTCTTC CASSQRGANVNEQFF
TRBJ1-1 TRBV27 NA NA TGTGCCAGCAGTCCCCGTGAGGATCTGAACACTGAAGCTTTCTTT CASSPREDLNTEAFF
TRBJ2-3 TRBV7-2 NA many TGTGCCAGCAGCTTACGAGGGAGACGCACAGATACGCAGTATTTT CASSLRGRRTDTQYF
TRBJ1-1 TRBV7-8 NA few TGTGCCAGCAGCCCCTCCAACCAGGCTTTCTTT CASSPSNQAFF
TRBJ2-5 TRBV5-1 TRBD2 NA TGCGCCAGCAGCTCGGGACTAGCGGGACAAGAGACCCAGTACTTC CASSSGLAGQETQYF
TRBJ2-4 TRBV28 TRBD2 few TGTGCCAGCAGCAGGGAGGGCAAAAACATTCAGTACTTC CASSREGKNIQYF
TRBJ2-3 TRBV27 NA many TGTGCCAGCAGTTTAGGCACCGTTGGCACAGATACGCAGTATTTT CASSLGTVGTDTQYF
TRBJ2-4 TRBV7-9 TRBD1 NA TGTGCCAGCAGCCGGACAGGGCGGTTAAAAGGGAACATTCAGTACTTC CASSRTGRLKGNIQYF
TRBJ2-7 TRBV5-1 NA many TGCGCCAGCAGCTTGGAGGGAGAAAACTACGAGCAGTACTTC CASSLEGENYEQYF
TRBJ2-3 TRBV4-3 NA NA TGCGCCAGCAGCCAAGATGCCATCACAGATACGCAGTATTTT CASSQDAITDTQYF
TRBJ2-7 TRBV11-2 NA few TGTGCCAGCAGCCCCATAACGGGAGTATACCACGAGCAGTACTTC CASSPITGVYHEQYF
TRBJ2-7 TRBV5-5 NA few TGTGCCAGCAGCTTGGGGACAGCCAGGCTCACCTACGAGCAGTACTTC CASSLGTARLTYEQYF
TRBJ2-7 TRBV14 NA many TGTGCCAGCAGCCAAGGGACCGAGCAGTACTTC CASSQGTEQYF
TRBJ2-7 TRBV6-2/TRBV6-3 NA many TGTGCCAGCAGTTTTGAGGACGGCCTCGGGTTTGGGGAGCAGTACTTC CASSFEDGLGFGEQYF
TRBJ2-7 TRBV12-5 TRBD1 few TGTGCTAGTGCCCTCGACAGGGGATACGAGCAGTACTTC CASALDRGYEQYF
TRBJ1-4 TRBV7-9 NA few TGTGCCAGCACCCCCGGAACAGGTGGTGAAAAACTGTTTTTT CASTPGTGGEKLFF